The present TCR beta chain was sequenced within a study of T-cell reconstitution after alpha-beta-depleted transplantation in children. The authors prepared the TCRbeta library with unique molecular identifiers. Using its own MiXCR run on the PCR reads, TCRdb lists one record per CDR3 protein. Among approximately 250,000 distinct CDR3 sequences listed, roughly a tenth were seen once. This clonotype was observed many times. Trimming shortened V by 3 bases and J by 0 bases, and 6 bases separated the two germline ends. Per the germline V gene, CDR1 is SGDLS and CDR2 is YYNGEE. The CDR3 spans 13 residues.

This TCR was recovered from a human donor who donated a stem cell graft to a child with SCID. The specimen was PBMCs from the stem cell graft donor, collected from the stem cell graft. V gene TRBV9 combines with J gene TRBJ1-1; D is uncertain. CDR3 loop: CASSATMNTEAFF. CDR3 coding DNA: TGTGCCAGCAGCGCAACCATGAACACTGAAGCTTTCTTT. The entire variable domain, with the rest obtained from reference TRBV9 and TRBJ1-1, is as follows: DSGVTQTPKHLITATGQRVTLRCSPRSGDLSVYWYQQSLDQGLQFLIQYYNGEERAKGNILERFSAQQFPDLHSELNLSSLELGDSALYFCASSATMNTEAFFGQGTRLTVV.